This TCR beta chain appears in the sequencing data of a study of Tregs in tolerant kidney transplant recipients. Overall study: Sorting of CD4+CD25+CD127- cells followed roughly three-day belatacept mixed lymphocyte reactions, sometimes with roughly five-day graft donor restimulation.

Study conclusions and caveats: Findings come from small patient numbers and require larger validation.

Repertoires were generated with immunoSEQ multiplex PCR, while TCRdb's copy carries only in-frame clones and drops some. The sample lists under 50,000 clones, nearly 97% occurring once. Notes on this clone: Its antigen is currently unknown.

Sequencing was done on a sample of Tregs from blood cultured with allogeneic cells. The source is a human donor in good health.

CDR3 in DNA: TGTGCCAGCAGCCTCGGGCCGACGGCCCAGTACTTC. Residues: CASSLGPTAQYF. The rearrangement uses TRBV14 and TRBJ2-5; D call uncertain. Germline V gene data show CDR1 as SGHDN and CDR2 as FVKESK. The CDR3 length is 12 residues. The V and J ends lost 4 bases and 9 bases respectively, with 12 bases between them.